This T cell receptor beta chain was retrieved from a study of blood T cell repertoires in COVID-19. Study-wide background: Acute and convalescent COVID-19 specimens originated in the United States, Italy and Spain. T cells, B-cell-depleted T cells, or PBMCs supplied cDNA or gDNA.

V was clipped by 6 bases and J by 8 bases; unmatched bases: 10. Germline V gene sequence: CDR1 SEHNR, CDR2 FQNEAQ (reference sequence). This CDR3 contains 14 residues. This table comes from immunoSEQ multiplex PCR, and its TCRdb copy is limited to in-frame clones, with some not included. Among tens of thousands of clones, about 93% were seen once, and the ten largest hold 6% to 7.5%. The V and J genes are TRBV7-9 and TRBJ1-5, with 7 bases matching TRBD1. The specimen sequenced was peripheral blood. The sequence derives from a human donor in a cohort sampled during active COVID-19. CDR3: CASRPGGTWKPQHF. As DNA, the CDR3 is TGTGCCAGCAGACCAGGGGGAACCTGGAAGCCCCAGCATTTT.